Each of the 7 T cell receptor beta chains below was sequenced from the same sample in a study of regulatory T cells in long-lasting Graves disease. Specified time point: persistent/refractory GD, antithyroid drugs over 5 years with positive TRAb. From PBMCs, RNA was extracted and then used to make the TCR library. Assembly of TCR beta libraries relied on iRepertoire HTBI primers together with Arm-PCR of CDR3 regions. TCRdb redid the calling of the multiplex PCR reads with MiXCR, one entry per CDR3 protein. In the table there are a few hundred thousand distinct CDR3 sequences, around a quarter of which are singletons. Material: peripheral blood mononuclear cells (PBMCs), obtained when the disease was refractory, from a patient treated with antithyroid drugs. These receptors were obtained from a female donor with Graves disease.

The chain joins TRBV27 to TRBJ1-2, with TRBD1 as a possible D gene (6 bases). The CDR3 is 16 residues long. Germline V lookup: CDR1 MNHEY, CDR2 SMNVEV (reference sequence). Between the trimmed V and J ends, which lost 2 bases and 4 bases, there was a span of 17 bases. The CDR3 reads CASSLAAGAISYGYTF. CDR3 DNA: TGTGCCAGCAGTTTAGCCGCAGGGGCGATTAGCTATGGCTACACCTTC.

In nucleotides, the CDR3 is TGTGCCAGCAGCGTAGGGCCGGGTAACAATCAGCCCCAGCATTTT. This gives the protein CASSVGPGNNQPQHF. This chain links TRBV9 with TRBJ1-5; D not resolved. The germline V gene has CDR1 SGDLS and CDR2 YYNGEE. This CDR3 has 15 residues. The V end lost 0 bases, the J end lost 3 bases, and 10 bases lay between the germline ends.

There are a few counts of this clonotype. The gene calls are TRBV2 and TRBJ1-5, with a possible D match to TRBD1 (6 bases). The CDR3 is 14 residues long. Trimming shortened V by 7 bases and J by 5 bases, and 15 bases separated the two germline ends. The germline gives CDR1 SNHLY, CDR2 FYNNEI. The CDR3 DNA reads TGTGCCAGCACTCCACAGGGTATTGATCAGCCCCAGCATTTT. Protein product: CASTPQGIDQPQHF.

CDR3 sequence reads: CATSPRGAYEQYF. CDR3 coding DNA: TGTGCCACCAGCCCCAGGGGGGCCTACGAGCAGTACTTC. The V call is TRBV15, the J call TRBJ2-7, with D possibly TRBD1 on 7 matching bases. Germline V gives CDR1 LNHNV, CDR2 YYDKDF (reference sequence). V was pared by 5 bases and J by 2 bases, with 10 bases between. This CDR3 spans 13 amino acids.

There are a few counts of this clonotype. The chain carries TRBV10-3 and TRBJ1-5, with D hard to call. CDR1 and CDR2 (germline): ENHRY, SYGVKD. V lost 0 bases, J lost 2 bases, and 11 bases lay in between. CDR3 length equals 16 residues. The CDR3 region has the DNA TGTGCCATCAGTGAGTCGGGGTATGGTGGCAATCAGCCCCAGCATTTT. Amino acid sequence: CAISESGYGGNQPQHF.

V gene TRBV7-9 combines with J gene TRBJ2-7; possibly TRBD2 for D (6 bases). Germline CDR1 and CDR2: SEHNR and FQNEAQ (reference sequence). This CDR3 is 14 amino acids long. V lost 5 bases to trimming and J lost 5 bases, with 16 bases between them. CDR3 in DNA: TGTGCCAGCAGCCCCCGCCGGGGAGGCCACGAGCAGTACTTC. Protein: CASSPRRGGHEQYF.

This clonotype has a handful of counts. J is TRBJ1-1 and V is TRBV18; 11 nucleotides align to TRBD1. Germline V gene lookup returns CDR1 KGHSH and CDR2 LQKENI. This CDR3 spans 18 amino acids. V lost 2 bases and J lost 1; bases outside the gene matches: 9. CDR3 in amino acids: CASSPMRTGGAENTEAFF. The CDR3 DNA reads TGTGCCAGCTCACCAATGAGGACAGGGGGCGCGGAGAACACTGAAGCTTTCTTT. Full variable domain (remainder filled in from reference TRBV18 and TRBJ1-1): NAGVMQNPRHLVRRRGQEARLRCSPMKGHSHVYWYRQLPEEGLKFMVYLQKENIIDESGMPKERFSAEFPKEGPSILRIQQVVRGDSAAYFCASSPMRTGGAENTEAFFGQGTRLTVV.